The rows below give T cell receptor beta chains drawn from one sample of a study of OX40 agonist ivuxolimab in advanced cancers. Sequencing was performed with immunoSEQ multiplex PCR; in TCRdb, only in-frame clones are kept and a portion is missing. Of roughly 92,000 clones in the sample, around nine tenths were seen once. Sample: CD4+ or CD8+ T cells sorted from blood, taken in a trial of the OX40 agonist ivuxolimab. These receptors were collected from an adult with an advanced solid tumor such as melanoma, head and neck, liver or kidney cancer. The CDR3 runs from the conserved cysteine through the conserved F or W. A D gene is named only where the DNA matches it firmly. Not every row has a clone size; where given, it reads once, few, many or a size class.

clone size	V gene	D gene	J gene	CDR3 protein	CDR3 DNA
NA	TRBV7-2	NA	TRBJ2-6	CASSRMGSGANVLTF	TGTGCCAGCAGCCGAATGGGCTCTGGGGCCAACGTCCTGACTTTC
once	TRBV14	NA	TRBJ1-2	CASSLGPLYGYTF	TGTGCCAGCAGCCTGGGACCTCTCTATGGCTACACCTTC
once	TRBV27	TRBD1	TRBJ2-5	CASSSRTGTGMETQYF	TGTGCCAGCAGTTCCCGTACCGGGACAGGGATGGAGACCCAGTACTTC
few	TRBV6-1	NA	TRBJ1-3	CASSKAGPLSGNTIYF	TGTGCCAGCAGTAAAGCCGGGCCGCTATCTGGAAACACCATATATTTT
few	TRBV6-1	NA	TRBJ1-2	CASSASGDGYTF	TGTGCCAGCAGTGCCTCCGGGGACGGCTACACCTTC
NA	TRBV9	NA	TRBJ2-7	CASSVDLADYEQYF	TGTGCCAGCAGCGTAGATCTTGCGGACTACGAGCAGTACTTC
NA	TRBV6-1	TRBD2	TRBJ2-1	CASRRGGNEQFF	TGTGCCAGCAGGCGGGGGGGAAATGAGCAGTTCTTC
NA	TRBV6-1	TRBD1	TRBJ1-5	CASRKDRGGNQPQHF	TGTGCCAGCAGAAAGGACAGGGGAGGCAATCAGCCCCAGCATTTT
NA	TRBV6-6	NA	TRBJ1-2	CASSYSAGVNYGYTF	TGTGCCAGCAGTTACTCCGCAGGAGTCAACTATGGCTACACCTTC
NA	TRBV7-9	NA	TRBJ1-1	CASSFMNTEAFF	TGTGCCAGCAGTTTTATGAACACTGAAGCTTTCTTT
NA	TRBV19	NA	TRBJ1-3	CASTRTSGNTIYF	TGTGCCAGTACCCGGACCTCTGGAAACACCATATATTTT
NA	TRBV7-8	NA	TRBJ1-1	CASNEGGVLIRMNTEAFF	TGTGCCAGCAACGAGGGTGGGGTCCTCATAAGGATGAACACTGAAGCTTTCTTT
few	TRBV30	TRBD1	TRBJ2-7	CACQGAVTYEQYF	TGTGCCTGCCAGGGGGCAGTTACCTACGAGCAGTACTTC
NA	TRBV19	NA	TRBJ2-2	CASIGRTNTGELFF	TGTGCCAGTATAGGCAGGACTAACACCGGGGAGCTGTTTTTT
NA	TRBV7-9	TRBD1	TRBJ1-1	CASSFRTGGADTEAFF	TGTGCCAGCAGCTTCAGGACAGGGGGCGCCGACACTGAAGCTTTCTTT
NA	TRBV6-4	NA	TRBJ1-5	CASSDSRRVSNQPQHF	TGTGCCAGCAGTGACTCGAGGCGGGTTAGCAATCAGCCCCAGCATTTT
once	TRBV5-1	NA	TRBJ2-3	CASSLMGATDTQYF	TGCGCCAGCAGCTTGATGGGAGCCACAGATACGCAGTATTTT
NA	TRBV6-1	NA	TRBJ1-4	CASSEVQLQTNEKLFF	TGTGCCAGCAGTGAAGTACAGCTTCAAACTAATGAAAAACTGTTTTTT
NA	TRBV5-4	TRBD2	TRBJ2-2	CASSLGREDTGELFF	TGTGCCAGCAGCTTGGGGCGGGAGGACACCGGGGAGCTGTTTTTT
NA	TRBV28	NA	TRBJ2-7	CASSLSTPGEQYF	TGTGCCAGCAGTTTATCAACCCCTGGGGAGCAGTACTTC
NA	TRBV7-2	TRBD2	TRBJ2-1	CASSLWGAGGRNEQFF	TGTGCCAGCAGCCTTTGGGGGGCGGGGGGCCGGAATGAGCAGTTCTTC
NA	TRBV5-6	NA	TRBJ1-1	CASSDIGTGGNTEAFF	TGTGCCAGCAGTGACATTGGTACGGGTGGGAACACTGAAGCTTTCTTT
NA	TRBV5-4	NA	TRBJ2-3	CASSSGKRDTDTQYF	TGTGCCAGCAGCTCGGGGAAGAGGGACACAGATACGCAGTATTTT
NA	TRBV30	NA	TRBJ2-7	CAWSGFYEQYF	TGTGCCTGGAGCGGATTCTACGAGCAGTACTTC
NA	TRBV4-3	NA	TRBJ1-2	CASSQDSPRGGYTF	TGCGCCAGCAGCCAAGATAGCCCCAGGGGAGGCTACACCTTC
NA	TRBV9	TRBD1	TRBJ2-7	CASSANRQGHEQYF	TGTGCCAGCAGCGCTAACAGACAGGGCCACGAGCAGTACTTC
once	TRBV27	NA	TRBJ2-6	CASSRGGSGANVLTF	TGTGCCAGCAGCAGAGGCGGATCTGGGGCCAACGTCCTGACTTTC
NA	TRBV5-5	NA	TRBJ1-4	CASSKDRATNEKLFF	TGTGCCAGCAGCAAAGACAGAGCAACTAATGAAAAACTGTTTTTT
few	TRBV19	NA	TRBJ1-1	CASINRGLNTEAFF	TGTGCCAGTATTAATCGAGGACTGAACACTGAAGCTTTCTTT
once	TRBV7-3	TRBD2	TRBJ2-3	CASSLRGGTDTQYF	TGTGCCAGCAGCTTACGGGGGGGCACAGATACGCAGTATTTT
NA	TRBV28	NA	TRBJ2-1	CASSLSGFSYNEQFF	TGTGCCAGCAGTCTAAGCGGGTTCTCCTACAATGAGCAGTTCTTC
NA	TRBV11-3	NA	TRBJ2-2	CASSYTGTFTGELFF	TGTGCCAGCAGCTACACCGGGACTTTTACCGGGGAGCTGTTTTTT
NA	TRBV5-4	NA	TRBJ2-7	CASSLQGPTYEQYF	TGTGCCAGCAGCTTACAGGGACCCACCTACGAGCAGTACTTC
NA	TRBV12-2	NA	TRBJ2-5	CASRLADRALWETQYF	TGTGCAAGTCGCTTAGCGGACAGGGCCCTTTGGGAGACCCAGTACTTC
NA	TRBV7-2	NA	TRBJ2-3	CASSLQRTDTQYF	TGTGCCAGCAGCCTCCAACGCACAGATACGCAGTATTTT
NA	TRBV6-1	TRBD1	TRBJ2-1	CATNNRGRPYNEQFF	TGTGCCACCAATAACAGGGGGAGGCCCTACAATGAGCAGTTCTTC
few	TRBV7-9	NA	TRBJ2-2	CASSSRWWLFF	TGTGCCAGCAGCTCTAGGTGGTGGCTGTTTTTT